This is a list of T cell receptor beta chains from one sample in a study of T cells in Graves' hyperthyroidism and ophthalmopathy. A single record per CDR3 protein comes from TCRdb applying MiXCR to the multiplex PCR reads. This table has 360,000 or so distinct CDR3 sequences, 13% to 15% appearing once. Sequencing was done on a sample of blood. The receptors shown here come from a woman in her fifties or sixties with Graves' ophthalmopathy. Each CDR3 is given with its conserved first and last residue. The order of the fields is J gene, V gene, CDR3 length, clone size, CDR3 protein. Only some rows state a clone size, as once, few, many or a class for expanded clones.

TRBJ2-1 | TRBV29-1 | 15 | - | CSVVIGLNSYNEQFF
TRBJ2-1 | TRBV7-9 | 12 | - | CASSRLVVEQFF
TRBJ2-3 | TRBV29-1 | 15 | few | CSVGDRGKGADTQYF
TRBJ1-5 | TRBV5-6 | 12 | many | CASSPKGRPQHF
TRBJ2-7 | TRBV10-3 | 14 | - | CAISESSGPYEQYF
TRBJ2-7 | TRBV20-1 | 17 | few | CSARPVKSGLVKGEQYF
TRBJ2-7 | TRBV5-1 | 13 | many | CASSDQTEGEQYF
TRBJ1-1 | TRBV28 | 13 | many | CASRRQMNTEAFF
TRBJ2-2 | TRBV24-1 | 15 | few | CATSDFGAATGELFF
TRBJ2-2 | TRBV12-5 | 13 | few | CASGLGGPGELFF
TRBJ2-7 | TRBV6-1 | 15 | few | CASSPLVTSSYEQYF
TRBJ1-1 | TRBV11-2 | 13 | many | CASSSAGNTEAFF
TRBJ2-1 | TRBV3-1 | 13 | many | CASSLGGSNEQFF
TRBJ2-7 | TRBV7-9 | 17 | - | CASSRRALTSSTYEQYF
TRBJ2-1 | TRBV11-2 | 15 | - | CASIPYGGTGDEQFF
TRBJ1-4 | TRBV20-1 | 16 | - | CSARDLGGTTNEKLFF
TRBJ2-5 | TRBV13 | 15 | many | CASSPRLAGVETQYF
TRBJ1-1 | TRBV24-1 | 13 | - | CATAAGVNTEAFF
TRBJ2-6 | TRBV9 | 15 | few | CASSGRNSGANVLTF
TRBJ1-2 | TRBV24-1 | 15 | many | CATSDRPGTSYGYTF
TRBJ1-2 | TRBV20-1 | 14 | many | CSARGGQTNYGYTF
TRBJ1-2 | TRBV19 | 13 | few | CASSISGTPGYTF
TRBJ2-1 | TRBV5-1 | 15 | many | CASSLVARSYNEQFF
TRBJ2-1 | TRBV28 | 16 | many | CASYTSGVTRYNEQFF
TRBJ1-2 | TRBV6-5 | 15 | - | CASSYSQGAATGYTF
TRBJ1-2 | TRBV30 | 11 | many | CAWSQNYGYTF
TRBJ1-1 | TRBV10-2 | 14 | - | CASSEYREGTEAFF
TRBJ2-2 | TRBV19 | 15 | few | CASKAASGNTGELFF
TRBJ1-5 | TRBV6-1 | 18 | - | CASSQKSPGQGLNQPQHF
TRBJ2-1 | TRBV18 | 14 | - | CASSQIQGLVEQFF
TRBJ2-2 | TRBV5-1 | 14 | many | CASSLVPNTGELFF
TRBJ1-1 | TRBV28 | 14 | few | CASSLSGRATLAFF
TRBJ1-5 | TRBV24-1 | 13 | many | CATSDPLGGPQHF
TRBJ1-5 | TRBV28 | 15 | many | CASSSPVAGNQPQHF
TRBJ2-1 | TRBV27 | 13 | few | CASSLPGRTEQFF
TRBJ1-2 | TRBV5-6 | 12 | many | CASRGTGYGYTF
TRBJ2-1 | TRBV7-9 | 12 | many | CASSPSGNEQFF
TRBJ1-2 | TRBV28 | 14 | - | CASSLYRSNYGYTF
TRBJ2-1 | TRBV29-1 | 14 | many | CSVETPRGFNEQFF
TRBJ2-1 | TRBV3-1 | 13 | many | CASSQMGRTEQFF
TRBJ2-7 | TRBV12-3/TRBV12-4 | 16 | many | CASSPGGSGIYYEQYF
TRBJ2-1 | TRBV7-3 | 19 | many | CASSPTPPGLEEAYNEQFF
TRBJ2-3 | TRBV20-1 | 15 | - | CSATTGRRARDTQYF
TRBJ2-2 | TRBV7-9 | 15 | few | CASSFGTGVAGELFF
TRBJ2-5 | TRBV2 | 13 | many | CATSRDRDETQYF